Following are 29 T cell receptor beta chains from one sample sequenced in a study of graft-versus-host responses after intestinal transplantation. Measured with immunoSEQ multiplex PCR; TCRdb has only the in-frame clones, and not every one. The repertoire holds tens of thousands of clones, with approximately 93% as singletons. No antigen has been assigned to these receptors. This material consisted of unstimulated CD8+ T cells sorted from spleen or lymph node cells, taken before intestinal transplant. All receptors come from a human donor who received an intestinal transplant.

The chain uses TRBV10-3 and TRBJ2-2; D gene ambiguous. V was trimmed by 3 bases and J by 0 bases, leaving 11 bases between them. CDR3 length: 16 amino acids. Germline CDR1 ENHRY, CDR2 SYGVKD. CDR3: CAISDYDIPNTGELFF. Written as DNA, the CDR3 is TGTGCCATCAGTGATTACGACATTCCGAACACCGGGGAGCTGTTTTTT.

The chain links TRBV27 to TRBJ2-2; tentatively, D is TRBD2 (5 bases). Deletions cut 2 bases from V and 2 bases from J, with 6 bases between. This CDR3 has 14 residues. From germline, CDR1 is MNHEY and CDR2 SMNVEV (reference sequence). The CDR3 DNA reads as TGTGCCAGCAGTTTAGGGAGTAACACCGGGGAGCTGTTTTTT. Translation: CASSLGSNTGELFF.

This clone has just a few counts. The chain is built from TRBV4-1 and TRBJ1-3, with TRBD1 matching 10 bases. This CDR3 is built from 16 residues. Germline V gene lookup returns CDR1 MGHRA and CDR2 YSYEKL. V trimming: 3 bases; J trimming: 3 bases; junction bases outside the gene matches: 5. CDR3 sequence reads: CASSHPGTGDGNTIYF. The DNA of the CDR3 is TGCGCCAGCAGCCATCCCGGGACAGGGGATGGAAACACCATATATTTT.

The J gene is TRBJ1-2, the V gene TRBV11-2; D possibly corresponds to TRBD1 (5 bases). The ends were cut back, 3 bases at V and 1 base at J, with 24 bases in the middle. Germline CDR1 is SGHAT and CDR2 is FQNNGV. The CDR3 has 19 residues. The CDR3 DNA reads TGTGCCAGCAGCTTGGGGTTTGCAGGGTCGGCACACCGTAACTATGGCTACACCTTC. This codes for CASSLGFAGSAHRNYGYTF.

J is TRBJ2-2 and V is TRBV6-5, with no clear D. The germline V and J ends were trimmed by 4 bases and 7 bases, with 4 bases remaining between them. The CDR3 length is 11 residues. Germline V gene data show CDR1 as MNHEY and CDR2 as SVGAGI. In DNA form, the CDR3 reads TGTGCCAGCAGTTTGGACGGGGAGCTGTTTTTT. It specifies CASSLDGELFF.

The sample holds one count of this clone. The chain joins TRBV7-7 to TRBJ2-5; D is unclear. The ends were cut back, 5 bases at V and 0 bases at J, with 10 bases in the middle. CDR1 SSHAT and CDR2 FNYEAQ come from the germline V gene (reference sequence). CDR3 size: 14 residues. CDR3 sequence reads: CASSPHSYQETQYF. In nucleotides, the CDR3 is TGTGCCAGCAGCCCCCACTCGTACCAAGAGACCCAGTACTTC. The variable domain in full, completed from reference TRBV7-7 and TRBJ2-5, reads GAGVSQSPRYKVTKRGQDVTLRCDPISSHATLYWYQQALGQGPEFLTYFNYEAQPDKSGLPSDRFSAERPEGSISTLTIQRTEQRDSAMYRCASSPHSYQETQYFGPGTRLLVL.

This sequence joins TRBV18 and TRBJ2-1; perhaps TRBD2 as D (6 bases). The ends were cut back, 0 bases at V and 4 bases at J, with 10 bases in the middle. CDR3 length equals 15 residues. Germline V gene sequence: CDR1 KGHSH, CDR2 LQKENI. DNA for the CDR3: TGTGCCAGCTCACCACCTGGGACTCCATACAATGAGCAGTTCTTC. As protein: CASSPPGTPYNEQFF. Supplemented by reference TRBV18 and TRBJ2-1, the full variable domain reads NAGVMQNPRHLVRRRGQEARLRCSPMKGHSHVYWYRQLPEEGLKFMVYLQKENIIDESGMPKERFSAEFPKEGPSILRIQQVVRGDSAAYFCASSPPGTPYNEQFFGPGTRLTVL.

This clone came up once. The chain recombines TRBV7-6 with TRBJ2-7; D possibly corresponds to TRBD1 (6 bases). The V end lost 5 bases, the J end lost 4 bases, and 21 bases lay between the germline ends. This CDR3 comprises 16 residues. Looked up from germline, CDR1 is SGHVS and CDR2 is FNYEAQ. DNA of the CDR3: TGTGCCAGCAGCCCCCTCAGGGACACGGAGTGGTACGAGCAGTACTTC. This encodes CASSPLRDTEWYEQYF.

The J gene is TRBJ2-7, the V gene TRBV27; D uncertain. Germline V lookup: CDR1 MNHEY, CDR2 SMNVEV (reference sequence). V lost 1 base, J lost 1 base, and 5 bases lay in between. The CDR3 runs 13 residues. CDR3 residues: CASSLYASYEQYF. The CDR3 DNA sequence: TGTGCCAGCAGTTTATATGCGTCCTACGAGCAGTACTTC.

V usage is TRBV7-3 and J usage is TRBJ2-2; D perhaps matches TRBD1 (6 bases). V lost 2 bases to trimming and J lost 6 bases, with 10 bases between them. The length of the CDR3 is 14 residues. Germline loops: CDR1 SGHTA, CDR2 FQGTGA. CDR3 in amino acids: CASSLQGQPGELFF. The DNA of the CDR3 is TGTGCCAGCAGCTTACAGGGGCAACCCGGGGAGCTGTTTTTT.

Comment on this clone: This sample includes further DNA sequences coding for the same CDR3. V is TRBV4-1 and J is TRBJ1-5; the D gene is possibly TRBD1 (6 bases). CDR1 is MGHRA and CDR2 is YSYEKL in the germline V gene. V was clipped by 4 bases and J by 2 bases, with 12 bases between them. The CDR3 totals 15 residues. CDR3 in DNA: TGCGCCAGCAGCCCCGGAGGGGGGGGCAATCAGCCCCAGCATTTT. Translation: CASSPGGGGNQPQHF.

The table lists this clone with a few counts. The rearrangement uses TRBV19 and TRBJ2-1; tentatively, D is TRBD1 (6 bases). Germline-derived CDR1 and CDR2 are LNHDA and SQIVND (reference sequence). The CDR3 contains 14 residues. Trimming left V 3 bases short and J 5 bases short, with 11 bases between. CDR3 bases: TGTGCCAGTAGTATCCTGGGACACAACAATGAGCAGTTCTTC. This encodes CASSILGHNNEQFF.

The CDR3 sequence is CASSAPTGGPANTGELFF. The CDR3 DNA is TGTGCCAGCAGCGCCCCGACAGGGGGTCCCGCGAACACCGGGGAGCTGTTTTTT. The rearrangement uses TRBV9 and TRBJ2-2, with 9 bases identical to TRBD1. Germline trimming cut 3 bases from V and 0 bases from J; bases unmatched to any gene: 9. Germline V gene data show CDR1 as SGDLS and CDR2 as YYNGEE. The CDR3 extends over 18 amino acids.

V and J are TRBV27 and TRBJ2-1; TRBD2 agrees at 11 bases. This CDR3 has 15 amino acids. Trimming cost V 4 bases and J 4 bases; bases outside gene matches: 3. Germline V gene lookup returns CDR1 MNHEY and CDR2 SMNVEV (reference sequence). Here the CDR3 reads CASSSGTSGYNEQFF. The CDR3 bases are TGTGCCAGCAGTTCCGGGACTAGCGGTTACAATGAGCAGTTCTTC.

The chain combines TRBV4-2 with TRBJ2-1; D is perhaps TRBD2 (6 bases). Trimming removed 0 bases at V and 2 bases at J, with 11 bases between. Germline V gene data show CDR1 as LGHNA and CDR2 as YNFKEQ. The CDR3 consists of 16 residues. CDR3 DNA: TGTGCCAGCAGCCAAGAGTCGGGAGATGCCTACAATGAGCAGTTCTTC. Encoded protein: CASSQESGDAYNEQFF.

In the case of this clone: Germline and junction disagree at one end, which may indicate a read error. The chain uses TRBV25-1 and TRBJ2-5; D gene ambiguous. The DNA end is more similar to TRBJ2-7, so the J call may be wrong. Germline CDR1 MGHDK, CDR2 SYGVNS. This CDR3 spans 14 amino acids. The CDR3 protein is CASSPAALPYEQYF. The CDR3 DNA reads TGCGCCAGCAGTCCGGCAGCGCTTCCCTACGAGCAGTACTTC.

V usage is TRBV7-6 and J usage is TRBJ2-1; the match to TRBD2 covers 11 bases. The germline V gene has CDR1 SGHVS and CDR2 FNYEAQ. Trimming cost V 1 base and J 5 bases; bases outside gene matches: 13. The CDR3 runs 19 residues. CDR3 sequence reads: CASSLDSPGTSGLNNEQFF. The CDR3 nucleotides are TGTGCCAGCAGCTTAGATAGCCCCGGGACTAGCGGACTCAACAATGAGCAGTTCTTC.

The V gene is TRBV5-1, the J gene TRBJ2-5, with TRBD2 identical over 13 bases. The J call is uncertain, as TRBJ2-7 better fits the DNA end. CDR3 size: 18 residues. Germline CDR1 reads SGHRS; CDR2 reads YFSETQ. CDR3 amino acids: CASSPGLAGPSSTYEQYF. CDR3 nucleotides: TGCGCCAGCAGTCCGGGACTAGCGGGACCCTCCTCGACCTACGAGCAGTACTTC.

V gene TRBV21-1 combines with J gene TRBJ2-3; TRBD2, the table's D call, lacks a check against the DNA. TRBV21-1 is noted as a pseudogene. The CDR3 extends over 16 amino acids. Here the CDR3 DNA reads TGTGCCAGCAGCGGGGGACTAGCGGGAGGAGCAGATACGCAGTATTTT. This translates into CASSGGLAGGADTQYF.

This clone showed up just once. The chain uses TRBV5-1 and TRBJ1-1; 7 nucleotides match TRBD1. The V segment lost 3 bases and the J segment 4 bases; nucleotides outside the gene matches: 6. This CDR3 has 14 residues. Germline CDR1 and CDR2: SGHRS and YFSETQ. The CDR3 bases are TGCGCCAGCAGCTCCAGACAGGGTGCCACTGAAGCTTTCTTT. This gives the protein CASSSRQGATEAFF.

The sample holds a few counts of this clone. The genes are TRBV2 and TRBJ2-7; D is ambiguous. The CDR3 length is 14 residues. Germline CDR1 is SNHLY and CDR2 is FYNNEI. With 2 bases removed from V and 3 bases from J, the gap between germline ends came to 11 bases. CDR3: CASSETAGFYEQYF. CDR3 coding DNA: TGTGCCAGCAGTGAAACGGCAGGTTTCTACGAGCAGTACTTC.

This chain uses TRBV5-1 with TRBJ1-2; no definite D call. The CDR3 is 11 amino acids. From germline, CDR1 is SGHRS and CDR2 YFSETQ. The germline V and J ends were trimmed by 7 bases and 5 bases, with 9 bases remaining between them. CDR3 DNA: TGCGCCAGCGACGGGCCGTATGGCTACACCTTC. Amino acids: CASDGPYGYTF.

This sequence joins TRBV2 and TRBJ1-2, with no clear D. The germline CDR1 and CDR2 sequences are SNHLY and FYNNEI. This CDR3 spans 14 amino acids. V shed 4 bases and J shed 2 bases, with 11 bases lying between them. CDR3 sequence (DNA): TGTGCCAGCAGTGGTAATAGGAAGAACTATGGCTACACCTTC. It translates to CASSGNRKNYGYTF.

The chain has TRBV5-1 and TRBJ2-5; 9 nucleotides align to TRBD2. Trimming removed 4 bases from V and 11 bases from J; junction bases left unmatched: 12. This CDR3 has 14 residues. The germline V gene encodes CDR1 SGHRS and CDR2 YFSETQ. Here the CDR3 reads CASSPLAGLQRQYF. For the CDR3, the DNA is TGCGCCAGCAGCCCTCTAGCGGGGCTTCAGCGACAGTACTTC.

The chain joins TRBV28 to TRBJ2-7; 9 nucleotides agree with TRBD1. There are 17 residues in the CDR3. The V and J ends lost 3 bases and 4 bases, in that order; junction bases with no gene match: 13. The V gene's germline CDR1 is MDHEN and CDR2 SYDVKM. DNA for the CDR3: TGTGCCAGCAGTTTTCCCCTCACAGGGGGCGGAATGTACGAGCAGTACTTC. This translates into CASSFPLTGGGMYEQYF.

This rearrangement joins TRBV5-1 to TRBJ2-5, with 9 bases matching TRBD1. This CDR3 has 13 residues. Germline lookup yields CDR1 SGHRS and CDR2 YFSETQ. Trimming removed 3 bases from V and 3 bases from J; junction bases left unmatched: 0. Here the CDR3 reads CASSWDREETQYF. DNA of the CDR3: TGCGCCAGCAGCTGGGACAGGGAAGAGACCCAGTACTTC. Looking up the rest from reference TRBV5-1 and TRBJ2-5 gives the full variable domain: KAGVTQTPRYLIKTRGQQVTLSCSPISGHRSVSWYQQTPGQGLQFLFEYFSETQRNKGNFPGRFSGRQFSNSRSEMNVSTLELGDSALYLCASSWDREETQYFGPGTRLLVL.

The chain has TRBV4-1 and TRBJ2-7; TRBD1 might be the D (6 bases). V was shortened by 2 bases and J by 0 bases, with 8 bases between the two germline ends. Per germline, CDR1 MGHRA and CDR2 YSYEKL. This CDR3 comprises 14 residues. The CDR3 is CASSQRDNSYEQYF. CDR3 nucleotide sequence: TGCGCCAGCAGCCAAAGGGACAACTCCTACGAGCAGTACTTC.

V and J are TRBV2 and TRBJ1-2; no clear D gene. This CDR3 region has 15 residues. Trimming cost V 3 bases and J 1 base, with 12 bases left between them. Per germline, CDR1 SNHLY and CDR2 FYNNEI. The CDR3 region has the DNA TGTGCCAGCAGTGACGGGAGAATTATTAACTATGGCTACACCTTC. Its translation is CASSDGRIINYGYTF.

The rearrangement links TRBV13 to TRBJ1-2, with 11 bases that match TRBD1. Germline CDR1 is PRHDT and CDR2 is FYEKMQ (reference sequence). J gave up 3 bases and V 5 bases, and 5 bases lay outside the gene matches. This CDR3 is built from 15 residues. The CDR3 coding sequence is TGTGCCAGCAGCGGATGGACAGGGGGCGACTATGGCTACACCTTC. Translating gives CASSGWTGGDYGYTF.